This is a list of T cell receptor beta chains from one sample in a study of cytomegalovirus exposure and HLA in healthy donors. The repertoire was sequenced with immunoSEQ multiplex PCR; TCRdb's copy has only in-frame clones and lacks some. The table includes about 50,000 clones, about 82% detected once. Sequenced material: PBMCs. Every receptor here comes from a man between 25 and 39 years old in good health and CMV-seronegative. CDR3s include the opening cysteine and the closing phenylalanine or tryptophan. D genes are given only for firm matches. The listing skips clone size in some rows; elsewhere it reads once, few, many or a size class.

D	size	J	V	CDR3	DNA
TRBD2	NA	TRBJ2-3	TRBV5-4	CASSLERGGPTDTQYF	TGTGCCAGCAGCTTGGAGCGCGGGGGGCCCACAGATACGCAGTATTTT
NA	NA	TRBJ1-2	TRBV7-9	CASSLKGVHYGYTF	TGTGCCAGCAGCTTGAAGGGGGTTCACTATGGCTACACCTTC
NA	once	TRBJ1-5	TRBV5-1	CASSPRGDSNQPQHF	TGCGCCAGCAGCCCCCGAGGTGATAGCAATCAGCCCCAGCATTTT
TRBD2	few	TRBJ2-1	TRBV6-4	CASSARFVAGNYNEQFF	TGTGCCAGCAGCGCAAGATTCGTAGCGGGAAATTACAATGAGCAGTTCTTC
NA	NA	TRBJ2-3	TRBV25-1	CASSEYFQGQGDTQYF	TGTGCCAGCAGTGAATATTTCCAGGGTCAGGGCGATACGCAGTATTTT
TRBD1	NA	TRBJ1-2	TRBV11-1	CASRRTGGGGYTF	TGTGCCAGCAGGAGGACAGGGGGTGGCGGCTACACCTTC
NA	NA	TRBJ2-1	TRBV18	CASSPTGTDPFNEQFF	TGTGCCAGCTCACCAACAGGGACGGATCCTTTTAATGAGCAGTTCTTC
NA	NA	TRBJ2-3	TRBV11-2	CASSLDRYTDTQYF	TGTGCCAGCAGCTTGGACAGATACACAGATACGCAGTATTTT
TRBD1	once	TRBJ1-1	TRBV6-6	CASSPGTVNTEAFF	TGTGCCAGCAGCCCGGGGACAGTCAACACTGAAGCTTTCTTT
TRBD1	NA	TRBJ2-5	TRBV18	CASSTQGWWQTQYF	TGTGCCAGCTCAACACAGGGGTGGTGGCAGACCCAGTACTTC
TRBD2	NA	TRBJ2-2	TRBV5-6	CASSFAGGRAGELFF	TGTGCCAGCAGCTTTGCGGGAGGGCGCGCCGGGGAGCTGTTTTTT
NA	once	TRBJ1-5	TRBV11-2	CASSFTENQPQHF	TGTGCCAGCAGCTTCACAGAGAATCAGCCCCAGCATTTT
TRBD2	NA	TRBJ2-7	TRBV27	CASSLRASGISYEQYF	TGTGCCAGCAGTTTAAGGGCTAGCGGCATCTCCTACGAGCAGTACTTC
TRBD2	NA	TRBJ2-7	TRBV13	CASSPWGGSSYEQYF	TGTGCCAGCAGCCCCTGGGGGGGGAGCTCCTACGAGCAGTACTTC
NA	NA	TRBJ1-1	TRBV6-6	CASSYGGAGTEAFF	TGTGCCAGCAGTTACGGGGGGGCGGGCACTGAAGCTTTCTTT
TRBD2	NA	TRBJ2-1	TRBV29-1	CSVTSGSSDEQFF	TGCAGCGTAACTAGCGGGAGTTCCGATGAGCAGTTCTTC
NA	NA	TRBJ1-2	TRBV11-2	CASSHTGSRNYGYTF	TGTGCCAGCAGCCATACCGGGTCTAGAAACTATGGCTACACCTTC
TRBD2	NA	TRBJ2-1	TRBV11-3	CASSAGWPSGGVDEQFF	TGTGCCAGCAGCGCAGGCTGGCCTAGCGGGGGCGTGGATGAGCAGTTCTTC
NA	NA	TRBJ2-3	TRBV5-1	CASSGGRSTDTQYF	TGCGCCAGCAGCGGGGGCAGGTCCACAGATACGCAGTATTTT
TRBD2	NA	TRBJ2-1	TRBV5-1	CASSLAGGPSNEQFF	TGCGCCAGCAGCTTAGCGGGGGGGCCGAGCAATGAGCAGTTCTTC
TRBD1	NA	TRBJ2-1	TRBV4-2	CASSQGGQDYNEQFF	TGTGCCAGCAGCCAAGGGGGACAGGACTACAATGAGCAGTTCTTC
TRBD2	few	TRBJ2-5	TRBV5-1	CASSPRTSGRREETQYF	TGCGCCAGCAGCCCCCGGACTAGCGGGAGACGGGAAGAGACCCAGTACTTC
NA	NA	TRBJ1-2	TRBV9	CASRPAPEGGYTF	TGTGCCAGCAGACCAGCTCCGGAGGGTGGCTACACCTTC
TRBD1	NA	TRBJ2-7	TRBV19	CASSIVGTGDHEQYF	TGTGCCAGTAGTATAGTAGGGACAGGGGACCACGAGCAGTACTTC
NA	few	TRBJ2-3	TRBV28	CASRRAGGTDTQYF	TGTGCCAGTCGGAGGGCAGGGGGGACAGATACGCAGTATTTT
NA	NA	TRBJ2-3	TRBV7-2	CASSLDYTDTQYF	TGTGCCAGCAGCTTAGACTACACAGATACGCAGTATTTT
NA	NA	TRBJ1-1	TRBV6-1	CASRGGNTEAFF	TGTGCCAGCAGAGGGGGTAACACTGAAGCTTTCTTT
NA	NA	TRBJ1-1	TRBV6-5	CASSYYDRLGTEAFF	TGTGCCAGCAGTTACTATGACAGACTGGGGACTGAAGCTTTCTTT
TRBD1	NA	TRBJ2-1	TRBV28	CASSRDRRHNEQFF	TGTGCCAGCAGTCGGGACAGGAGACACAATGAGCAGTTCTTC
NA	NA	TRBJ2-3	TRBV4-3	CASSQDLTGTTDTQYF	TGCGCCAGCAGCCAAGATCTGACAGGAACCACAGATACGCAGTATTTT
TRBD2	NA	TRBJ2-1	TRBV7-2	CASRPTSGASYNEQFF	TGTGCCAGCAGGCCGACTAGCGGGGCCTCCTACAATGAGCAGTTCTTC
TRBD2	NA	TRBJ2-1	TRBV6-6	CASSSTGRGVYNEQFF	TGTGCCAGCAGTTCCACCGGACGGGGGGTTTACAATGAGCAGTTCTTC
NA	NA	TRBJ1-3	TRBV5-6	CASSLRGSGGNTIYF	TGTGCCAGCAGCTTAAGAGGGAGTGGTGGAAACACCATATATTTT
TRBD2	NA	TRBJ2-5	TRBV7-2	CASSSGLSGGARETQYF	TGTGCCAGCAGCTCGGGTCTCAGCGGGGGGGCGCGGGAGACCCAGTACTTC
NA	NA	TRBJ2-7	TRBV5-1	CASSVYQGSGYEQYF	TGCGCCAGCAGCGTTTACCAGGGATCGGGCTACGAGCAGTACTTC
TRBD1	once	TRBJ2-2	TRBV27	CASSRGQGWTGELFF	TGTGCCAGCAGTCGAGGACAGGGATGGACCGGGGAGCTGTTTTTT
TRBD2	NA	TRBJ2-1	TRBV30	CAWSSWTSGNEQFF	TGTGCCTGGAGTTCTTGGACTAGCGGCAATGAGCAGTTCTTC
NA	NA	TRBJ1-5	TRBV19	CASSSQGVQPQHF	TGTGCCAGTAGTTCCCAGGGTGTTCAGCCCCAGCATTTT
TRBD1	NA	TRBJ1-2	TRBV28	CASSWTGTGYTF	TGTGCCAGCAGTTGGACAGGGACAGGCTACACCTTC
NA	NA	TRBJ2-7	TRBV28	CASSLREVAYEQYF	TGTGCCAGCAGTTTGAGGGAGGTAGCTTACGAGCAGTACTTC
NA	NA	TRBJ1-4	TRBV7-2	CASNHPGEKLFF	TGTGCCAGCAACCACCCGGGGGAAAAACTGTTTTTT
TRBD1	NA	TRBJ2-7	TRBV4-3	CASSQDWGTGGYEQYF	TGCGCCAGCAGCCAAGATTGGGGGACAGGTGGGTACGAGCAGTACTTC
TRBD1	NA	TRBJ1-1	TRBV28	CASSPGTVSPNTEAFF	TGTGCCAGCAGCCCAGGGACAGTCTCCCCGAACACTGAAGCTTTCTTT
TRBD1	NA	TRBJ1-1	TRBV18	CASSHDRGGRGTEAFF	TGTGCCAGCTCGCATGACAGGGGGGGCAGGGGCACTGAAGCTTTCTTT
TRBD1	NA	TRBJ1-2	TRBV19	CAIGDRADGYTF	TGTGCCATTGGGGACAGGGCGGATGGCTACACCTTC
TRBD1	NA	TRBJ1-4	TRBV28	CASSVGGTGNEKLFF	TGTGCCAGCAGCGTGGGCGGGACAGGGAATGAAAAACTGTTTTTT
NA	NA	TRBJ2-7	TRBV7-9	CASSLEPVTYEQYF	TGTGCCAGCAGCTTAGAGCCGGTAACCTACGAGCAGTACTTC
TRBD1	NA	TRBJ1-1	TRBV6-1	CASRQGGNTEAFF	TGTGCCAGCAGGCAGGGGGGGAACACTGAAGCTTTCTTT
NA	NA	TRBJ1-1	TRBV19	CASSHRVNTEAFF	TGTGCCAGTAGCCACAGGGTGAACACTGAAGCTTTCTTT
TRBD2	NA	TRBJ2-7	TRBV5-1	CASSIGAGGPYEQYF	TGCGCCAGCAGCATCGGTGCGGGGGGGCCTTACGAGCAGTACTTC
NA	NA	TRBJ1-1	TRBV2	CASSVDRMNTEAFF	TGTGCCAGCAGCGTAGACAGAATGAACACTGAAGCTTTCTTT
NA	NA	TRBJ1-1	TRBV30	CAWDPGRTEAFF	TGTGCCTGGGACCCGGGGAGGACTGAAGCTTTCTTT
NA	NA	TRBJ2-4	TRBV2	CASRAGLAKNIQYF	TGTGCCAGCAGGGCTGGACTAGCCAAAAACATTCAGTACTTC
TRBD2	NA	TRBJ2-1	TRBV29-1	CSVLGLSFDEQFF	TGCAGCGTTCTGGGACTATCATTCGATGAGCAGTTCTTC
NA	NA	TRBJ2-5	TRBV30	CAWSAVGPYQETQYF	TGTGCCTGGAGTGCCGTTGGCCCGTACCAAGAGACCCAGTACTTC
TRBD1	NA	TRBJ1-2	TRBV18	CASSPLGTGEVGYTF	TGTGCCAGCTCACCTCTGGGGACAGGGGAGGTTGGCTACACCTTC
TRBD1	few	TRBJ2-4	TRBV25-1	CASSLQGAGAKNIQYF	TGTGCCAGCAGCTTACAGGGGGCAGGAGCCAAAAACATTCAGTACTTC
NA	NA	TRBJ2-7	TRBV10-1	CASGQTSSEQYF	TGCGCCAGCGGCCAGACTAGTAGCGAGCAGTACTTC
NA	NA	TRBJ1-5	TRBV19	CASSIVAGSNQPQHF	TGTGCCAGTAGTATAGTGGCGGGGAGCAATCAGCCCCAGCATTTT
NA	NA	TRBJ2-2	TRBV6-5	CASTINRETGELFF	TGTGCCAGCACCATAAACAGGGAGACCGGGGAGCTGTTTTTT